These 30 T cell receptor beta chains were sequenced from one sample in a study of cytomegalovirus exposure and HLA in healthy donors. The PCR made use of 60 Vbeta and 13 Jbeta primers. The data were produced by immunoSEQ multiplex PCR, yet TCRdb's version contains in-frame clones alone and is incomplete. This repertoire includes over 100,000 clones. The source material was PBMCs. The origin of the receptors is a woman aged 40 to 50 in good health and CMV-seropositive.

The rearrangement joins TRBV19 to TRBJ2-7; 8 bases align to TRBD1. Germline CDR1 LNHDA, CDR2 SQIVND (reference sequence). The V gene end was trimmed by 4 bases and the J gene end by 6 bases; junction bases not matched to a gene: 5. The CDR3 runs 13 residues. The CDR3 bases are TGTGCCAGTAGTACCCAGGGGGCGGGCGAGCAGTACTTC. Its protein is CASSTQGAGEQYF.

The chain combines TRBV6-1 with TRBJ2-3, with TRBD2 matching 9 bases. This CDR3 has 15 residues. Germline CDR1 and CDR2: MNHNS and SASEGT. V dropped 7 bases and J dropped 3; count of bases not matched to a gene: 8. CDR3 DNA: TGTGCCAGCAAACTACTAGCGGGCTTAACAGATACGCAGTATTTT. This translates into CASKLLAGLTDTQYF.

The chain uses TRBV25-1 and TRBJ2-7, with a possible D match to TRBD1 (6 bases). The V end lost 4 bases, the J end lost 1 base, and 8 bases lay between the germline ends. CDR3 length: 13 amino acids. Per germline, CDR1 MGHDK and CDR2 SYGVNS. The CDR3 bases are TGTGCCAGCAGTGTAGGACAGTCCTACGAGCAGTACTTC. Protein: CASSVGQSYEQYF.

The chain recombines TRBV5-4 with TRBJ1-2; 9 bases agree with TRBD1. The CDR3 consists of 16 residues. The trim removed 4 bases at V and 4 bases at J, leaving 11 bases unmatched. Germline V CDR1 and CDR2: SGHNT, YYREEE (reference sequence). Here the CDR3 reads CASSRDPGQGTYGYTF. CDR3 nucleotide sequence: TGTGCCAGCAGCCGAGACCCGGGACAGGGTACCTATGGCTACACCTTC.

The J gene is TRBJ2-2, the V gene TRBV28, with TRBD2 identical over 9 bases. The CDR3 runs to 15 residues. V shed 2 bases and J 5 bases; nucleotides not matched to a gene: 3. Germline CDR1 reads MDHEN; CDR2 reads SYDVKM. The CDR3 DNA is TGTGCCAGCAGTTTAGCGGGAGGGTCAACCGGGGAGCTGTTTTTT. Its protein is CASSLAGGSTGELFF.

The chain recombines TRBV6-6 with TRBJ2-7; TRBD2 might be the D (6 bases). Trimming pared 7 bases from V and 0 bases from J, leaving 13 bases between. Germline assignment: CDR1 MNHNY and CDR2 SVGAGI (reference sequence). The CDR3 length is 14 residues. CDR3 sequence reads: CASIQGLLSYEQYF. CDR3 nucleotides: TGTGCCAGCATTCAGGGACTCCTCTCCTACGAGCAGTACTTC.

The CDR3 loop reads CALGRANTGELFF. The CDR3 nucleotides are TGTGCCTTGGGCAGGGCGAACACCGGGGAGCTGTTTTTT. The rearrangement uses TRBV30 and TRBJ2-2; D perhaps matches TRBD1 (5 bases). This CDR3 spans 13 amino acids. CDR1 is GTSNPN, CDR2 SVGIG, per germline (reference sequence). Trimming took 7 bases from V and 0 from J, leaving 9 bases between them.

The V call is TRBV9, the J call TRBJ1-2; D remains ambiguous. Trimming shortened V by 0 bases and J by 6 bases, and 12 bases separated the two germline ends. The CDR3 runs 14 residues. Germline V CDR1 and CDR2: SGDLS, YYNGEE. CDR3 amino acids: CASSVARGYDGYTF. The CDR3 DNA sequence: TGTGCCAGCAGCGTAGCGCGGGGATATGATGGCTACACCTTC.

The genes are TRBV19 and TRBJ1-1; no reliable D call. Germline V CDR1 and CDR2: LNHDA, SQIVND (reference sequence). The V end lost 7 bases, the J end lost 1 base, and 10 bases lay between the germline ends. The CDR3 extends over 13 amino acids. CDR3 region: CASTTTANTEAFF. CDR3 coding DNA: TGTGCCAGTACCACAACAGCGAACACTGAAGCTTTCTTT.

The rearrangement links TRBV7-3 to TRBJ1-1; no reliable D call. Germline CDR1 and CDR2: SGHTA and FQGTGA. V was trimmed by 2 bases and J by 1 base, leaving 8 bases between them. The CDR3 has 14 amino acids. CDR3 in DNA: TGTGCCAGCAGCTTAGGTCCAGGGAACACTGAAGCTTTCTTT. This codes for CASSLGPGNTEAFF.

On this clone: Within the sample, other DNA sequences also encode this same CDR3. The gene calls are TRBV18 and TRBJ2-5; 7 positions match TRBD2. This CDR3 has 16 amino acids. Germline values: CDR1 KGHSH, CDR2 LQKENI. The V gene end was trimmed by 4 bases and the J gene end by 1 base; junction bases not matched to a gene: 9. The CDR3 spells CASSRRGERVQETQYF. DNA of the CDR3: TGTGCCAGCTCACGCCGGGGGGAGCGGGTCCAAGAGACCCAGTACTTC.

J is TRBJ1-2 and V is TRBV6-1; D may be TRBD1 (5 bases). CDR3 length: 15 amino acids. The V and J ends lost 2 bases and 8 bases respectively, with 18 bases between them. Germline lookup yields CDR1 MNHNS and CDR2 SASEGT. The CDR3 DNA reads as TGTGCCAGCAGTGAATTACTTGCTATGGGGCCCGGCTACACCTTC. Translation: CASSELLAMGPGYTF.

The genes are TRBV19 and TRBJ2-5; TRBD2 matches at 7 bases. The CDR3 extends over 14 amino acids. The V and J ends lost 7 bases and 4 bases, in that order; junction bases with no gene match: 9. Germline V gene sequence: CDR1 LNHDA, CDR2 SQIVND (reference sequence). The CDR3 is CASNPSRGGETQYF. The CDR3 bases are TGTGCCAGTAACCCCTCGCGCGGGGGAGAGACCCAGTACTTC.

This sequence joins TRBV23-1 and TRBJ2-7, with 8 nucleotides matching TRBD2. TRBV23-1 is sorted into the ORF group, with uncertain function. The CDR3 is 19 amino acids. J lost 2 bases, V lost 6 bases, and 21 bases had no gene match. The CDR3 DNA follows: TGCGCCAGCAGCCCCGGTCCCGGGACTAGAAGTATTTGCGCCTACGAGCAGTACTTC. Translated, it gives CASSPGPGTRSICAYEQYF.

The chain links TRBV28 to TRBJ1-5, with 10 bases identical to TRBD1. This CDR3 spans 15 amino acids. Germline V lookup: CDR1 MDHEN, CDR2 SYDVKM. Unmatched junction bases numbered 3, after V lost 6 bases and J lost 1 base. The chain's CDR3 is CASRGQGLSNQPQHF. The CDR3, as DNA: TGTGCCAGCAGGGGACAGGGGTTAAGCAATCAGCCCCAGCATTTT.

This chain joins TRBV14 and TRBJ2-6; D might be TRBD2 (6 bases). The V end lost 3 bases, the J end lost 2 bases, and 14 bases lay between the germline ends. From germline, CDR1 is SGHDN and CDR2 FVKESK. The CDR3 has 17 residues. CDR3 coding DNA: TGTGCCAGCAGCCACCTAAGCGCGGGGACTGGGGCCAACGTCCTGACTTTC. Translation gives CASSHLSAGTGANVLTF.

V usage is TRBV10-3 and J usage is TRBJ2-5, with TRBD1 matching over 7 bases. Trimming cost V 4 bases and J 5 bases; bases outside gene matches: 7. Germline CDR1 and CDR2: ENHRY and SYGVKD. The CDR3 runs 14 residues. For the CDR3, the DNA is TGTGCCATCAGTGCTAACAGGGGTGGTGAGACCCAGTACTTC. Encoded protein: CAISANRGGETQYF.

The chain couples TRBV4-1 to TRBJ2-7; D perhaps matches TRBD2 (5 bases). The CDR3 spans 14 residues. In germline, CDR1 is MGHRA, CDR2 YSYEKL. V lost 0 bases and J 2 bases, leaving 8 bases between the germline ends. CDR3 coding DNA: TGCGCCAGCAGCCAAGAGTTCGGGGCCTACGAGCAGTACTTC. Protein sequence: CASSQEFGAYEQYF.

The CDR3 here is CASRGAVYEKLFF. CDR3 sequence (DNA): TGTGCCAGCAGAGGGGCTGTGTATGAAAAACTGTTTTTT. The J gene is TRBJ1-4, the V gene TRBV25-1, with TRBD1 as a possible D gene (5 bases). The CDR3 consists of 13 residues. CDR1 and CDR2 (germline): MGHDK, SYGVNS. The ends were cut back, 6 bases at V and 6 bases at J, with 11 bases in the middle.

V gene TRBV28 combines with J gene TRBJ1-1; D is ambiguous. This CDR3 region has 17 residues. Germline lookup yields CDR1 MDHEN and CDR2 SYDVKM. Deletions cut 1 base from V and 6 bases from J, with 21 bases between. As DNA, the CDR3 is TGTGCCAGCAGTTTATCAACGGGGTTCCCCCGGGAAGCTGAAGCTTTCTTT. It specifies CASSLSTGFPREAEAFF.

The CDR3, as DNA: TGTGCCAGCTCAGGACAGCCTAACACTGAAGCTTTCTTT. Its protein is CASSGQPNTEAFF. This chain joins TRBV18 and TRBJ1-1; the D gene is possibly TRBD1 (6 bases). Germline loops: CDR1 KGHSH, CDR2 LQKENI. The CDR3 extends over 13 amino acids. The V gene lost 5 bases and the J gene lost 2 bases, with 9 bases spanning the gap.

This rearrangement joins TRBV5-6 to TRBJ2-5; D not resolved. The V gene's germline CDR1 is SGHDT and CDR2 YYEEEE. V was cut by 2 bases and J by 5 bases, with 13 bases left in between. This CDR3 has 14 amino acids. The CDR3 spells CASSFIGQSETQYF. The CDR3 bases are TGTGCCAGCAGCTTCATTGGTCAGTCGGAGACCCAGTACTTC.

The J gene is TRBJ1-2, the V gene TRBV27; 8 nucleotides line up with TRBD1. Germline trimming cut 0 bases from V and 1 base from J; bases unmatched to any gene: 4. Germline values: CDR1 MNHEY, CDR2 SMNVEV (reference sequence). The CDR3 is made up of 16 amino acids. The CDR3 region is CASSLSGTGVNYGYTF. The CDR3 DNA reads TGTGCCAGCAGTTTATCCGGGACAGGTGTTAACTATGGCTACACCTTC.

The chain has TRBV10-3 and TRBJ2-2, with a weak D call TRBD2 (5 bases). The germline V gene has CDR1 ENHRY and CDR2 SYGVKD. The CDR3 is made up of 14 amino acids. Trimming removed 2 bases from V and 8 bases from J, with 12 bases in between. This CDR3 is CAISEPRTSGELFF. CDR3 bases: TGTGCCATCAGTGAGCCAAGGACTTCTGGGGAGCTGTTTTTT.

The V gene is TRBV6-5, the J gene TRBJ2-1, with 10 bases matching TRBD2. The V gene's germline CDR1 is MNHEY and CDR2 SVGAGI. This CDR3 has 15 amino acids. V lost 1 base, J lost 11 bases, and 8 bases stayed unmatched. The CDR3 is CASSYLAGGPPKQFF. CDR3 DNA sequence: TGTGCCAGCAGTTACTTAGCGGGAGGCCCCCCTAAGCAGTTCTTC.

The chain is built from TRBV5-6 and TRBJ1-1; unclear D gene. CDR1 and CDR2 from the germline V gene are SGHDT and YYEEEE. The CDR3 covers 13 residues. V was cut by 5 bases and J by 3 bases, with 11 bases left in between. The CDR3 spells CASSRPRDTEAFF. The CDR3 DNA is TGTGCCAGCAGTCGGCCCCGGGACACTGAAGCTTTCTTT.

The chain is built from TRBV2 and TRBJ2-3, with D possibly matching TRBD2 (6 bases). Germline CDR1 SNHLY, CDR2 FYNNEI. The CDR3 loop spans 11 amino acids. V lost 5 bases and J 8 bases, leaving 8 bases between the germline ends. CDR3: CASSIAVTQYF. The CDR3 coding sequence is TGTGCCAGCAGTATAGCGGTTACGCAGTATTTT.

The J gene is TRBJ1-2, the V gene TRBV7-9; TRBD1 matches 8 bases. The germline gives CDR1 SEHNR, CDR2 FQNEAQ (reference sequence). There are 15 residues in the CDR3. J gave up 1 base and V 3 bases, and 4 bases lay outside the gene matches. The CDR3 DNA reads as TGTGCCAGCAGCTTTTCAGGGGGCATTAACTATGGCTACACCTTC. Protein: CASSFSGGINYGYTF.

In regard to this clone: Since no conserved phenylalanine or tryptophan closes the CDR3, a read error is the likely cause. No DNA is shown, since the ends of the CDR3 on it are uncertain; the CDR3 is the one TCRdb lists. The genes are TRBV5-1 and TRBJ2-7; TRBD2 is the table's D call, not checked against the DNA. The CDR3 is 12 residues long, ends included. CDR1 SGHRS and CDR2 YFSETQ come from the germline V gene. CDR3 in amino acids: CASSLWVGGSTL.

CDR3 nucleotides: TGTGCCAGCAGAGGAAGAGCAGGTGTCGCTTTCTTT. It is translated as CASRGRAGVAFF. The chain is built from TRBV27 and TRBJ1-1; D is unclear. The V gene's germline CDR1 is MNHEY and CDR2 SMNVEV (reference sequence). This CDR3 has 12 residues. The ends were cut back, 6 bases at V and 11 bases at J, with 16 bases in the middle.